The table lists the clone carrying this T cell receptor beta chain with many counts. This specimen comes from a study of T-cell reconstitution after alpha-beta-depleted transplantation in children. Preparation of the TCRbeta library used unique molecular identifiers. TCRdb passed the PCR reads through MiXCR, listing each CDR3 protein once. The sample consists of around 400,000 distinct CDR3 sequences, roughly 22% of them appearing once. This CDR3 spans 12 amino acids. Germline CDR1 MDHEN, CDR2 SYDVKM. Trimming pared 6 bases from V and 10 bases from J, leaving 15 bases between. V gene TRBV28 combines with J gene TRBJ1-1; D call uncertain. The origin of this receptor is a human donor who donated a stem cell graft to a child with acute myeloid leukemia. Here the sequenced sample was PBMCs from the stem cell graft donor, taken from the stem cell graft. DNA for the CDR3: TGTGCCAGCAGCCTAAGGGCCAAGCGAGCTTTCTTT. It is translated as CASSLRAKRAFF.